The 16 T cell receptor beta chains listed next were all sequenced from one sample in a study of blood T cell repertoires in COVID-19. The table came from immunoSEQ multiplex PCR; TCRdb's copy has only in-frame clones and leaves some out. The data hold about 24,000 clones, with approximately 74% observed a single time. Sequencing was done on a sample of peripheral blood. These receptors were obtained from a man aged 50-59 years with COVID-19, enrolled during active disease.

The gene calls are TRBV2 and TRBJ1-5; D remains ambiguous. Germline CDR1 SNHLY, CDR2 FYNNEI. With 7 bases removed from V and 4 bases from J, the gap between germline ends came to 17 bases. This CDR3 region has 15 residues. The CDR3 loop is CASTRGLGTNQPQHF. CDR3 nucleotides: TGTGCCAGCACCCGTGGGTTGGGCACAAATCAGCCCCAGCATTTT. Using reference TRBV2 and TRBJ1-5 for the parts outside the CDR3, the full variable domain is EPEVTQTPSHQVTQMGQEVILRCVPISNHLYFYWYRQILGQKVEFLVSFYNNEISEKSEIFDDQFSVERPDGSNFTLKIRSTKLEDSAMYFCASTRGLGTNQPQHFGDGTRLSIL.

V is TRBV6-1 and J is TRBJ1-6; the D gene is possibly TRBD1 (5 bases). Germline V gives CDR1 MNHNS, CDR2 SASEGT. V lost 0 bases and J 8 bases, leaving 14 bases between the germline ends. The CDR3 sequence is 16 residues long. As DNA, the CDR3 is TGTGCCAGCAGTGAAGCACCTGGCGGAGGGGATTCACCCCTCCACTTT. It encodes CASSEAPGGGDSPLHF.

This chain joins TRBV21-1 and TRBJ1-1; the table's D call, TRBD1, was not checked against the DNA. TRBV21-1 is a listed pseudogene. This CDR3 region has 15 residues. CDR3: CASARTGESDTEAFF. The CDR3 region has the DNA TGTGCCAGCGCCCGGACAGGGGAAAGTGACACTGAAGCTTTCTTT.

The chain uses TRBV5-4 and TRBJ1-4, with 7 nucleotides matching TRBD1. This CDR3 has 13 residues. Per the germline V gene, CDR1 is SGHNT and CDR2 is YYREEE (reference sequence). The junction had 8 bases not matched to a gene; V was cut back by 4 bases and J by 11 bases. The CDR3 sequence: CASSRDRVGKLFF. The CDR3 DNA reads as TGTGCCAGCAGCAGAGACAGGGTCGGGAAACTGTTTTTT.

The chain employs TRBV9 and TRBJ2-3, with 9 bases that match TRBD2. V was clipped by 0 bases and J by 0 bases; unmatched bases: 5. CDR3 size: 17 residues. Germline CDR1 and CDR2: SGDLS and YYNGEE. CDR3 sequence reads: CASSVVGTSRSTDTQYF. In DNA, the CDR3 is TGTGCCAGCAGCGTAGTAGGGACTAGCAGGAGCACAGATACGCAGTATTTT.

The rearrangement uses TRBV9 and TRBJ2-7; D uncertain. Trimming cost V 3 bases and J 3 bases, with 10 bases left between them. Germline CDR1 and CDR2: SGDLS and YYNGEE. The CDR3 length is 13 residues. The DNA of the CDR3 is TGTGCCAGCAGCGCCCCTGCCGGCTACGAGCAGTACTTC. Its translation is CASSAPAGYEQYF.

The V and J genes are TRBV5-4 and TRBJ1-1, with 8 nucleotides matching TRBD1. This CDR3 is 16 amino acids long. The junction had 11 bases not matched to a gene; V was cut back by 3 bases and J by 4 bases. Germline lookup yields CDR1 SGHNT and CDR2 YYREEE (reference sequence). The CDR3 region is CASSSIVAGGGTEAFF. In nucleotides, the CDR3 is TGTGCCAGCAGCTCCATAGTGGCAGGGGGCGGCACTGAAGCTTTCTTT.

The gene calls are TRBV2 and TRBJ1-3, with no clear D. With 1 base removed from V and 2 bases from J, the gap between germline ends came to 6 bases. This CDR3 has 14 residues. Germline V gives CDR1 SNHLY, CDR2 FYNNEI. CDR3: CASSEGTAGNTIYF. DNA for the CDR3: TGTGCCAGCAGTGAAGGTACGGCTGGAAACACCATATATTTT. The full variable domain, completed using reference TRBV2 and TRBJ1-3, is EPEVTQTPSHQVTQMGQEVILRCVPISNHLYFYWYRQILGQKVEFLVSFYNNEISEKSEIFDDQFSVERPDGSNFTLKIRSTKLEDSAMYFCASSEGTAGNTIYFGEGSWLTVV.

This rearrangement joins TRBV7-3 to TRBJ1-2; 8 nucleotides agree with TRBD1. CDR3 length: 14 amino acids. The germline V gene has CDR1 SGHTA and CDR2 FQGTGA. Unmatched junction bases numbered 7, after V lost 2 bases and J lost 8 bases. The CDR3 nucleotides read TGTGCCAGCAGCTTAGACCAGGGGGCGAGCGGCTACACCTTC. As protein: CASSLDQGASGYTF. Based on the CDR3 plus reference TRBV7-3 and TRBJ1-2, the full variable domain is GAGVSQTPSNKVTEKGKYVELRCDPISGHTALYWYRQSLGQGPEFLIYFQGTGAADDSGLPNDRFFAVRPEGSVSTLKIQRTERGDSAVYLCASSLDQGASGYTFGSGTRLTVV.

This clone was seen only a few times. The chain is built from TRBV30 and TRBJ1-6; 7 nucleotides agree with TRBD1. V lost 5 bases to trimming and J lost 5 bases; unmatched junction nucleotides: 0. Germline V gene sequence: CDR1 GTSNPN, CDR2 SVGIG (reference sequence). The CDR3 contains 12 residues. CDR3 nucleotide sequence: TGTGCCTGGGACAGGGATAATTCACCCCTCCACTTT. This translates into CAWDRDNSPLHF.

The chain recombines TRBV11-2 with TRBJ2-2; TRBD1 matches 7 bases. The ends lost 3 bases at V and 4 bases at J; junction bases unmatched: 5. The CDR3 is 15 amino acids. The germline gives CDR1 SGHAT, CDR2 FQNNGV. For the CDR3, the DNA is TGTGCCAGCAGCTTGACATACAGGGGCACCGGGGAGCTGTTTTTT. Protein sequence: CASSLTYRGTGELFF. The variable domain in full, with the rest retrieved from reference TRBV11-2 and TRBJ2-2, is EAGVAQSPRYKIIEKRQSVAFWCNPISGHATLYWYQQILGQGPKLLIQFQNNGVVDDSQLPKDRFSAERLKGVDSTLKIQPAKLEDSAVYLCASSLTYRGTGELFFGEGSRLTVL.

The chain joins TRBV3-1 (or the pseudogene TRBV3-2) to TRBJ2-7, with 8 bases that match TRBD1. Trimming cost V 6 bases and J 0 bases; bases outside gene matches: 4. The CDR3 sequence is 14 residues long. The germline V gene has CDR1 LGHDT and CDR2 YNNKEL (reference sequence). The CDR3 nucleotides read TGTGCCAGCAGAAACACAGGGGGCTCCTACGAGCAGTACTTC. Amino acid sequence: CASRNTGGSYEQYF.

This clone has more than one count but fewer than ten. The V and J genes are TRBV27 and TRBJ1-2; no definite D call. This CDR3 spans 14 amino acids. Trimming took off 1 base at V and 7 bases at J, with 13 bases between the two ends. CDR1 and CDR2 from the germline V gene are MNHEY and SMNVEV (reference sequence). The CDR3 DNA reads TGTGCCAGCAGTTTATGGGAGGGATCAACTGGCTACACCTTC. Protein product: CASSLWEGSTGYTF.

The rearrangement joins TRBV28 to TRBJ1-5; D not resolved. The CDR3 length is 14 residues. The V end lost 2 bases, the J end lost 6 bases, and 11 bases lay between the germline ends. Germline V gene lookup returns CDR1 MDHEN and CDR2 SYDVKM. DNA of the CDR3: TGTGCCAGCAGTTTAGTGGAGAACGGTCAGCCCCAGCATTTT. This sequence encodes CASSLVENGQPQHF. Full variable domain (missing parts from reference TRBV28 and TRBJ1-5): DVKVTQSSRYLVKRTGEKVFLECVQDMDHENMFWYRQDPGLGLRLIYFSYDVKMKEKGDIPEGYSVSREKKERFSLILESASTNQTSMYLCASSLVENGQPQHFGDGTRLSIL.

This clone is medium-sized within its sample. CDR3 residues: CASNLRGRLFQETQYF. The CDR3, as DNA: TGTGCCAGCAACCTCAGGGGGCGATTGTTTCAAGAGACCCAGTACTTC. The V call is TRBV3-1 (or the pseudogene TRBV3-2), the J call TRBJ2-5; 8 bases are a match to TRBD1. The junction had 12 bases not matched to a gene; V was cut back by 7 bases and J by 2 bases. Per germline, CDR1 LGHDT and CDR2 YNNKEL (reference sequence). The CDR3 is 16 amino acids.

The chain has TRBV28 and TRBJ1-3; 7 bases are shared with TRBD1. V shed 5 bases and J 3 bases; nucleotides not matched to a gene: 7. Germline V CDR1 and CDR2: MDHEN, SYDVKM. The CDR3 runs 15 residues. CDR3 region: CASSAPRDSGNTIYF. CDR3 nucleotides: TGTGCCAGCAGTGCCCCCCGGGACAGTGGAAACACCATATATTTT.